A single sample gave rise to the 32 T cell receptor beta chains below, sequenced in a study of brain T cells in children with intractable seizures. Repertoires were generated with immunoSEQ multiplex PCR, while TCRdb's copy carries only in-frame clones and drops some. The data show 100,000 to 120,000 clones, approximately 94% seen once. The material was peripheral blood, obtained at surgery. These receptors came from a boy under two years old with hemimegalencephaly and intractable seizures.

V and J are TRBV6-2 or TRBV6-3 and TRBJ2-5, with D maybe TRBD1 (5 bases). V was cut by 2 bases and J by 7 bases, with 17 bases left in between. Germline loops: CDR1 MNHEY, CDR2 SVGEGT. The CDR3 runs 15 residues. The CDR3 bases are TGTGCCAGCAGTTACATCACCGGACACCCGGGGACCCAGTACTTC. This sequence encodes CASSYITGHPGTQYF.

This chain joins TRBV5-1 and TRBJ2-3, with D unclear. The CDR3 length is 12 residues. V lost 0 bases, J lost 5 bases, and 4 bases lay in between. Germline V gene sequence: CDR1 SGHRS, CDR2 YFSETQ. This chain's CDR3 is CASSLDRDTQYF. The CDR3 DNA is TGCGCCAGCAGCTTGGATAGAGATACGCAGTATTTT.

J is TRBJ2-1 and V is TRBV4-3, with unresolved D. With 4 bases removed from V and 5 bases from J, the gap between germline ends came to 12 bases. This CDR3 comprises 14 residues. Looked up from germline, CDR1 is LGHNA and CDR2 is YSLEER. The CDR3: CASSREGRDNEQFF. The CDR3 DNA is TGCGCCAGCAGCCGGGAAGGACGGGACAATGAGCAGTTCTTC.

The gene calls are TRBV6-5 and TRBJ1-1; weak D call: TRBD1 (5 bases). The CDR3 spans 12 residues. In germline, CDR1 is MNHEY, CDR2 SVGAGI. V was pared by 6 bases and J by 8 bases, with 13 bases between. The CDR3 region is CASSLRDGEAFF. CDR3 DNA: TGTGCCAGCAGCCTACGGGACGGCGAAGCTTTCTTT.

The rearrangement uses TRBV2 and TRBJ1-3, with a possible D match to TRBD1 (6 bases). The CDR3 spans 12 residues. V lost 11 bases to trimming and J lost 9 bases, with 17 bases between them. Germline V CDR1 and CDR2: SNHLY, FYNNEI. The CDR3 reads CAGGVGGGTIYF. The CDR3 nucleotides are TGTGCCGGGGGAGTTGGGGGCGGCACCATATATTTT.

This chain joins TRBV28 and TRBJ2-5, with TRBD2 matching 8 bases. CDR3 length: 15 residues. V gave up 6 bases and J gave up 5 bases; unmatched junction bases: 11. Germline V gives CDR1 MDHEN, CDR2 SYDVKM. The CDR3 here is CASSRAGLGVETQYF. CDR3 DNA sequence: TGTGCCAGCAGCCGCGCGGGACTAGGTGTGGAGACCCAGTACTTC.

The chain joins TRBV11-2 to TRBJ2-1; TRBD2 matches at 7 bases. This CDR3 region has 12 residues. Losses at the gene ends were 3 bases for V and 8 bases for J; bases not matched to a gene: 1. In germline, CDR1 is SGHAT, CDR2 FQNNGV. As DNA, the CDR3 is TGTGCCAGCAGCTTCCTAGCGGATGAGCAGTTCTTC. Translated: CASSFLADEQFF.

The V gene is TRBV28, the J gene TRBJ1-2, with 7 bases matching TRBD1. The CDR3 length is 14 residues. V shed 6 bases, J shed 4 bases, and the junction held 8 bases outside the gene matches. Germline values: CDR1 MDHEN, CDR2 SYDVKM. The CDR3 DNA sequence: TGTGCCAGCAGCACACTGACAGGGACCTATGGCTACACCTTC. It is translated as CASSTLTGTYGYTF.

V usage is TRBV28 and J usage is TRBJ1-5; D is ambiguous. The V and J ends lost 5 bases and 0 bases respectively, with 2 bases between them. Germline CDR1 reads MDHEN; CDR2 reads SYDVKM. This CDR3 spans 12 amino acids. The CDR3 is CASSVSNQPQHF. The CDR3, as DNA: TGTGCCAGCAGTGTTAGCAATCAGCCCCAGCATTTT.

The chain carries TRBV7-9 and TRBJ2-1; D is possibly TRBD1 or TRBD2 (5 bases each). CDR1 and CDR2 (germline): SEHNR, FQNEAQ (reference sequence). The CDR3 runs 15 residues. Trimming removed 4 bases at V and 3 bases at J, with 13 bases between. The CDR3 DNA follows: TGTGCCAGCAGCTCCGGGACCATAAACTACAATGAGCAGTTCTTC. It yields the protein CASSSGTINYNEQFF.

The chain combines TRBV18 with TRBJ2-1; a possible D gene is TRBD2 (5 bases). This CDR3 has 15 amino acids. Germline V gives CDR1 KGHSH, CDR2 LQKENI. The V gene lost 6 bases and the J gene lost 3 bases, with 15 bases spanning the gap. This CDR3 is CASSLAWGHYNEQFF. The DNA of the CDR3 is TGTGCCAGCTCGCTAGCTTGGGGTCACTACAATGAGCAGTTCTTC.

The rearrangement joins TRBV11-2 to TRBJ2-7; D unresolved. Per germline, CDR1 SGHAT and CDR2 FQNNGV. Deletions cut 0 bases from V and 6 bases from J, with 12 bases between. The CDR3 is 14 residues long. CDR3 in amino acids: CASSLDPYPREQYF. The CDR3 nucleotides are TGTGCCAGCAGCTTAGATCCGTACCCTCGCGAGCAGTACTTC.

This chain links TRBV6-5 with TRBJ2-7, with D possibly matching TRBD1 (6 bases). The CDR3 runs to 14 residues. The germline V and J ends were trimmed by 2 bases and 1 base, with 9 bases remaining between them. The germline V gene has CDR1 MNHEY and CDR2 SVGAGI. The DNA for the CDR3 is TGTGCCAGCAGTTACACGGACAGTTCCTACGAGCAGTACTTC. This gives the protein CASSYTDSSYEQYF.

The chain carries TRBV9 and TRBJ1-1; D ambiguous. Per the germline V gene, CDR1 is SGDLS and CDR2 is YYNGEE. CDR3 length: 14 residues. Between the trimmed V and J ends, which lost 0 bases and 4 bases, there was a span of 10 bases. CDR3 residues: CASSVAAFGTEAFF. The CDR3 DNA sequence: TGTGCCAGCAGCGTAGCAGCATTCGGCACTGAAGCTTTCTTT.

This clone is a singleton in its sample. The V gene is TRBV7-9, the J gene TRBJ1-2; D perhaps matches TRBD1 (6 bases). Germline V CDR1 and CDR2: SEHNR, FQNEAQ (reference sequence). V was shortened by 2 bases and J by 5 bases, with 9 bases between the two germline ends. The CDR3 length is 13 residues. The CDR3 region is CASSLRQGYGYTF. As DNA, the CDR3 is TGTGCCAGCAGCTTACGGCAGGGGTATGGCTACACCTTC. Full variable domain (remainder filled in from reference TRBV7-9 and TRBJ1-2): DTGVSQNPRHKITKRGQNVTFRCDPISEHNRLYWYRQTLGQGPEFLTYFQNEAQLEKSRLLSDRFSAERPKGSFSTLEIQRTEQGDSAMYLCASSLRQGYGYTFGSGTRLTVV.

V and J are TRBV21-1 and TRBJ2-5; TRBD1 was called by the table and not checked on the DNA. TRBV21-1 is recorded as a pseudogene. This CDR3 region has 18 residues. The CDR3, as DNA: TGTGCCAGCAGCAAAGTCCCGTCGATGCAGGGTAAGGGGGAGACCCAGTACTTC. This codes for CASSKVPSMQGKGETQYF.

The V call is TRBV27, the J call TRBJ2-3, with 7 bases lining up with TRBD1. V lost 3 bases and J lost 0; bases outside the gene matches: 3. The CDR3 is 15 amino acids. Germline-derived CDR1 and CDR2 are MNHEY and SMNVEV (reference sequence). The CDR3: CASSFRGPSTDTQYF. In nucleotides, the CDR3 is TGTGCCAGCAGTTTTAGGGGGCCCAGCACAGATACGCAGTATTTT.

Regarding this clone: At the DNA level, this CDR3 is encoded by other sequences in the same sample as well. The chain recombines TRBV3-1 (or the pseudogene TRBV3-2) with TRBJ2-5, with D possibly matching TRBD2 (5 bases). Germline CDR1 and CDR2: LGHDT and YNNKEL (reference sequence). The CDR3 length is 13 residues. V was clipped by 4 bases and J by 4 bases, with 10 bases between them. The CDR3 DNA is TGTGCCAGCAGCCTCTCGGGAAGAGAGACCCAGTACTTC. Protein: CASSLSGRETQYF.

The chain uses TRBV4-1 and TRBJ1-5; unclear D gene. The germline V gene encodes CDR1 MGHRA and CDR2 YSYEKL. The V and J ends lost 0 bases and 6 bases respectively, with 0 bases between them. CDR3 size: 11 residues. CDR3 region: CASSQDQPQHF. In DNA, the CDR3 is TGCGCCAGCAGCCAAGATCAGCCCCAGCATTTT.

CDR3 coding DNA: TGTGCCAGCAGCCCCCAGCGGGGAGGCGGAGCGGGAAGGCAGTACTTC. This sequence encodes CASSPQRGGGAGRQYF. The chain links TRBV7-6 to TRBJ2-7, with TRBD2 identical over 7 bases. Germline CDR1 SGHVS, CDR2 FNYEAQ. The CDR3 runs to 16 residues. The V and J ends lost 5 bases and 9 bases, in that order; junction bases with no gene match: 19.

The CDR3 region is CAIAARAQETQYF. The CDR3 bases are TGTGCCATCGCCGCGAGGGCCCAAGAGACCCAGTACTTC. The V gene is TRBV10-3, the J gene TRBJ2-5; TRBD2 is a possible D gene (5 bases). CDR3 size: 13 residues. The germline V gene has CDR1 ENHRY and CDR2 SYGVKD. Trimming stripped 8 bases from V and 1 base from J, with 11 bases between.

The V gene is TRBV18, the J gene TRBJ2-4, with 10 bases fitting TRBD1. Germline CDR1 KGHSH, CDR2 LQKENI. J gave up 6 bases and V 0 bases, and 8 bases lay outside the gene matches. CDR3 length: 17 residues. CDR3 in amino acids: CASSPPLGQGDGNIQYF. The CDR3, as DNA: TGTGCCAGCTCACCACCCCTCGGACAGGGGGACGGAAACATTCAGTACTTC.

This clone was seen once. The CDR3 here is CASSQLAGEQYF. The DNA of the CDR3 is TGTGCCAGCAGCCAACTAGCGGGCGAGCAGTACTTC. The J gene is TRBJ2-7, the V gene TRBV3-1 (or the pseudogene TRBV3-2); 8 bases are a match to TRBD2. The CDR3 has 12 amino acids. V trimming: 2 bases; J trimming: 6 bases; junction bases outside the gene matches: 0. CDR1 and CDR2 from the germline V gene are LGHDT and YNNKEL (reference sequence).

The J gene is TRBJ2-5, the V gene TRBV5-1; 8 positions match TRBD2. V shed 1 base and J 5 bases; nucleotides not matched to a gene: 4. The CDR3 covers 14 residues. Germline CDR1 SGHRS, CDR2 YFSETQ. This chain's CDR3 is CASSLSGSGETQYF. DNA for the CDR3: TGCGCCAGCAGCTTGAGCGGGAGTGGGGAGACCCAGTACTTC.

This clone has only one observation. The chain recombines TRBV3-1 (or the pseudogene TRBV3-2) with TRBJ2-2, with 8 bases lining up with TRBD2. CDR1 and CDR2 (germline): LGHDT, YNNKEL (reference sequence). Germline trimming cut 0 bases from V and 5 bases from J; bases unmatched to any gene: 5. CDR3 length equals 16 residues. CDR3 nucleotide sequence: TGTGCCAGCAGCCAAGATTCCAGCGGGAGTACCGGGGAGCTGTTTTTT. As protein: CASSQDSSGSTGELFF.

V is TRBV7-8 and J is TRBJ2-7, with D possibly TRBD2 on 6 matching bases. This CDR3 comprises 16 residues. CDR1 is SGHVS and CDR2 is FQNEAQ in the germline V gene. Trimming took 1 base from V and 0 from J, leaving 13 bases between them. CDR3 in amino acids: CASSLGGSGSSYEQYF. In DNA form, the CDR3 reads TGTGCCAGCAGCTTAGGGGGTAGCGGCAGCTCCTACGAGCAGTACTTC.

The rearrangement joins TRBV7-6 to TRBJ2-1, with 12 bases matching TRBD2. The CDR3 runs 17 residues. Losses at the gene ends were 5 bases for V and 2 bases for J; bases not matched to a gene: 7. CDR1 and CDR2 (germline): SGHVS, FNYEAQ. The CDR3, as DNA: TGTGCCAGCAGCGAGACTAGCGGGAGACCCCCCTACAATGAGCAGTTCTTC. The encoded protein is CASSETSGRPPYNEQFF.

V gene TRBV7-8 combines with J gene TRBJ2-6, with 12 bases identical to TRBD1. This CDR3 has 18 residues. The germline V gene encodes CDR1 SGHVS and CDR2 FQNEAQ. Germline trimming cut 2 bases from V and 4 bases from J; bases unmatched to any gene: 6. CDR3 region: CASSLRGQGAQGANVLTF. The CDR3 coding sequence is TGTGCCAGCAGCTTACGGGGACAGGGGGCGCAAGGGGCCAACGTCCTGACTTTC.

V and J are TRBV7-9 and TRBJ2-5, with TRBD1 matching over 8 bases. Germline CDR1 reads SEHNR; CDR2 reads FQNEAQ (reference sequence). This CDR3 region has 15 residues. V shed 2 bases, J shed 5 bases, and the junction held 7 bases outside the gene matches. The CDR3, as DNA: TGTGCCAGCAGCTTATGGACAGGGAATTCGGAGACCCAGTACTTC. It is translated as CASSLWTGNSETQYF.

This chain links TRBV5-6 with TRBJ2-7, with D unresolved. The germline V gene encodes CDR1 SGHDT and CDR2 YYEEEE. V was trimmed by 0 bases and J by 3 bases, leaving 7 bases between them. The CDR3 contains 13 residues. CDR3 bases: TGTGCCAGCAGCTTGGCCGGCAGCTACGAGCAGTACTTC. This gives the protein CASSLAGSYEQYF.

This chain links TRBV18 with TRBJ1-3; 8 bases are a match to TRBD1. V was pared by 3 bases and J by 0 bases, with 10 bases of the junction left unmatched. The CDR3 length is 18 residues. In germline, CDR1 is KGHSH, CDR2 LQKENI. In DNA, the CDR3 is TGTGCCAGCTCACCGAGACAGGGGTGGAAACTCTCTGGAAACACCATATATTTT. This gives the protein CASSPRQGWKLSGNTIYF.

The rearrangement uses TRBV10-3 and TRBJ1-2, with D maybe TRBD1 (5 bases). The germline gives CDR1 ENHRY, CDR2 SYGVKD. This CDR3 comprises 14 residues. Trimming removed 0 bases at V and 8 bases at J, with 13 bases between. CDR3: CAISESGLRSGYTF. DNA of the CDR3: TGTGCCATCAGTGAGTCGGGGCTCCGGAGCGGCTACACCTTC.